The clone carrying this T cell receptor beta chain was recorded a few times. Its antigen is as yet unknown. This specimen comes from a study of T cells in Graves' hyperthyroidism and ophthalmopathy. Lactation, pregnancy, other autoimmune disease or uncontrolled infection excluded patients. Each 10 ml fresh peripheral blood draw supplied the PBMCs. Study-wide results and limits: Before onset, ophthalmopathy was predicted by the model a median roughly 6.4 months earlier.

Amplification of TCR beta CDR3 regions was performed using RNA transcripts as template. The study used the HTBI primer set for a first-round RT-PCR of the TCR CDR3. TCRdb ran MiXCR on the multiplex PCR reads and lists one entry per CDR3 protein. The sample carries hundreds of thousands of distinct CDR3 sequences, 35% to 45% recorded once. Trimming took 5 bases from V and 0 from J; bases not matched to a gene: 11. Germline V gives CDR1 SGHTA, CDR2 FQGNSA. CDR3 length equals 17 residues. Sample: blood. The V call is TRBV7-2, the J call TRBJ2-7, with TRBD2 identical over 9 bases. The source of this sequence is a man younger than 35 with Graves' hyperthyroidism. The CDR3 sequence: CASSGPIRTSDSYEQYF. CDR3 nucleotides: TGTGCCAGCAGCGGACCCATAAGGACTAGCGACTCCTACGAGCAGTACTTC.